Shown below are 31 T cell receptor beta chains from a single sample sequenced in a study of blood T cell repertoires in COVID-19. The data were produced by immunoSEQ multiplex PCR, yet TCRdb's version contains in-frame clones alone and is incomplete. The sample consists of some 300,000 clones, 88% of them appearing once. Material: peripheral blood. The receptors were sampled from a woman aged 25 to 39 who had recovered from COVID-19.

The gene calls are TRBV6-1 and TRBJ2-1; tentative D call: TRBD2 (5 bases). The CDR3 length is 12 residues. Between the trimmed V and J ends, which lost 2 bases and 12 bases, there was a span of 11 bases. The germline V gene encodes CDR1 MNHNS and CDR2 SASEGT. Here the CDR3 DNA reads TGTGCCAGCAGTGAAACGGTAGAGGGGCAGTTCTTC. It translates to CASSETVEGQFF.

J is TRBJ1-4 and V is TRBV5-4; no reliable D call. The CDR3 is 14 residues long. Germline V gene sequence: CDR1 SGHNT, CDR2 YYREEE (reference sequence). Trimming stripped 2 bases from V and 3 bases from J, with 8 bases between. The CDR3 loop reads CASSFEGSNEKLFF. Written as DNA, the CDR3 is TGTGCCAGCAGCTTTGAGGGCTCTAATGAAAAACTGTTTTTT.

The chain has TRBV18 and TRBJ1-4; a weak D match, TRBD1 (5 bases). Germline lookup yields CDR1 KGHSH and CDR2 LQKENI. Trimming cost V 5 bases and J 6 bases, with 16 bases left between them. The CDR3 consists of 15 residues. The CDR3 loop reads CASSSGKVADEKLFF. The CDR3 DNA sequence: TGTGCCAGCTCATCAGGGAAGGTCGCGGATGAAAAACTGTTTTTT. The whole variable domain, remainder taken from reference TRBV18 and TRBJ1-4, is NAGVMQNPRHLVRRRGQEARLRCSPMKGHSHVYWYRQLPEEGLKFMVYLQKENIIDESGMPKERFSAEFPKEGPSILRIQQVVRGDSAAYFCASSSGKVADEKLFFGSGTQLSVL.

The chain couples TRBV7-2 to TRBJ2-3; weak D call: TRBD2 (6 bases). The CDR3 length is 16 residues. From germline, CDR1 is SGHTA and CDR2 FQGNSA. Between the trimmed V and J ends, which lost 5 bases and 6 bases, there was a span of 21 bases. CDR3 in amino acids: CASSPRLDFVMDTQYF. For the CDR3, the DNA is TGTGCCAGCAGCCCGCGACTAGATTTTGTAATGGATACGCAGTATTTT. Looking up the rest from reference TRBV7-2 and TRBJ2-3 gives the full variable domain: GAGVSQSPSNKVTEKGKDVELRCDPISGHTALYWYRQSLGQGLEFLIYFQGNSAPDKSGLPSDRFSAERTGGSVSTLTIQRTQQEDSAVYLCASSPRLDFVMDTQYFGPGTRLTVL.

This clone is a singleton in its sample. The rearrangement joins TRBV5-6 to TRBJ2-1, with D possibly being TRBD2 (7 bases). Germline CDR1 reads SGHDT; CDR2 reads YYEEEE. Trimming shortened V by 1 base and J by 4 bases, and 12 bases separated the two germline ends. The CDR3 contains 15 residues. The CDR3 loop reads CASSLLRGTYNEQFF. For the CDR3, the DNA is TGTGCCAGCAGCTTGTTGCGGGGGACATACAATGAGCAGTTCTTC.

This chain links TRBV18 with TRBJ2-1, with D uncertain. V shed 0 bases and J shed 3 bases, with 9 bases lying between them. CDR3 length: 15 amino acids. CDR1 is KGHSH, CDR2 LQKENI, per germline. In nucleotides, the CDR3 is TGTGCCAGCTCACCACCGGGCTTGCTCTACAATGAGCAGTTCTTC. Translation: CASSPPGLLYNEQFF.

This clone was counted a single time. The chain uses TRBV28 and TRBJ2-1; TRBD2 agrees at 9 bases. Germline CDR1 MDHEN, CDR2 SYDVKM. The length of the CDR3 is 15 residues. The V segment lost 8 bases and the J segment 9 bases; nucleotides outside the gene matches: 14. CDR3 sequence: CASFRSAGGRSEQFF. DNA for the CDR3: TGTGCCAGCTTCCGATCTGCGGGGGGGCGTAGTGAGCAGTTCTTC.

The gene calls are TRBV6-4 and TRBJ2-7; 8 bases match TRBD1. The CDR3 runs 15 residues. Germline CDR1 is MRHNA and CDR2 is SNTAGT. The J segment lost 1 base and the V segment lost 2 bases, leaving 4 bases of the junction unmatched. This CDR3 is CASSDQGTGSYEQYF. The CDR3 region has the DNA TGTGCCAGCAGTGACCAGGGGACAGGATCCTACGAGCAGTACTTC.

The chain links TRBV4-2 to TRBJ2-2; 7 bases match TRBD2. Trimming at V came to 0 bases and at J to 4 bases, leaving 5 bases not matched to a gene. CDR3 size: 16 residues. Per the germline V gene, CDR1 is LGHNA and CDR2 is YNFKEQ. This chain's CDR3 is CASSQEAAGFTGELFF. The CDR3 nucleotides are TGTGCCAGCAGCCAAGAGGCAGCGGGGTTCACCGGGGAGCTGTTTTTT.

The genes are TRBV15 and TRBJ1-2, with a possible D match to TRBD1 (6 bases). The CDR3 has 15 amino acids. Trimming shortened V by 2 bases and J by 2 bases, and 12 bases separated the two germline ends. Germline CDR1 LNHNV, CDR2 YYDKDF (reference sequence). Here the CDR3 reads CATSRLPGQNYGYTF. CDR3 nucleotides: TGTGCCACCAGCAGATTACCGGGACAAAACTATGGCTACACCTTC.

The genes are TRBV7-2 and TRBJ2-5; possibly TRBD1 for D (5 bases). CDR1 SGHTA and CDR2 FQGNSA come from the germline V gene. V was clipped by 1 base and J by 4 bases, with 7 bases between them. This CDR3 is built from 13 residues. In nucleotides, the CDR3 is TGTGCCAGCAGCTTAGGGCAGGGAGAGACCCAGTACTTC. Protein product: CASSLGQGETQYF. The full variable domain, in which reference TRBV7-2 and TRBJ2-5 provide the parts outside the CDR3, is GAGVSQSPSNKVTEKGKDVELRCDPISGHTALYWYRQSLGQGLEFLIYFQGNSAPDKSGLPSDRFSAERTGGSVSTLTIQRTQQEDSAVYLCASSLGQGETQYFGPGTRLLVL.

This chain uses TRBV9 with TRBJ2-7; the D gene is possibly TRBD2 (5 bases). Germline CDR1 is SGDLS and CDR2 is YYNGEE. Trimming took off 3 bases at V and 0 bases at J, with 13 bases between the two ends. This CDR3 comprises 15 residues. CDR3 sequence reads: CASSASTGNSYEQYF. CDR3 DNA: TGTGCCAGCAGCGCTTCGACGGGGAACTCCTACGAGCAGTACTTC. Based on the CDR3 plus reference TRBV9 and TRBJ2-7, the full variable domain is DSGVTQTPKHLITATGQRVTLRCSPRSGDLSVYWYQQSLDQGLQFLIQYYNGEERAKGNILERFSAQQFPDLHSELNLSSLELGDSALYFCASSASTGNSYEQYFGPGTRLTVT.

V usage is TRBV5-1 and J usage is TRBJ1-1; D gene unclear. V was trimmed by 0 bases and J by 5 bases, leaving 14 bases between them. The CDR3 contains 15 residues. The germline gives CDR1 SGHRS, CDR2 YFSETQ. The CDR3 DNA sequence: TGCGCCAGCAGCTTGGATCCGGGGATAGGGACTGAAGCTTTCTTT. Its protein is CASSLDPGIGTEAFF.

The J gene is TRBJ2-1, the V gene TRBV6-5; 11 bases fit TRBD2. V was pared by 4 bases and J by 4 bases, with 6 bases of the junction left unmatched. CDR1 is MNHEY and CDR2 is SVGAGI in the germline V gene. The CDR3 is 16 residues long. This CDR3 is CASSSRLAGRYNEQFF. The CDR3 bases are TGTGCCAGCAGTTCCCGACTAGCGGGGCGTTACAATGAGCAGTTCTTC.

The J gene is TRBJ1-1, the V gene TRBV11-3; D gene unclear. From germline, CDR1 is SGHNT and CDR2 YENEEA. V was shortened by 5 bases and J by 0 bases, with 13 bases between the two germline ends. The CDR3 runs 15 residues. The CDR3 DNA reads TGTGCCAGCAGCCCGGGATCCGAAGTGAACACTGAAGCTTTCTTT. The encoded protein is CASSPGSEVNTEAFF.

This chain joins TRBV7-9 and TRBJ2-3; 8 nucleotides match TRBD2. Trimming at V came to 2 bases and at J to 4 bases, leaving 5 bases not matched to a gene. Germline V lookup: CDR1 SEHNR, CDR2 FQNEAQ (reference sequence). The CDR3 is made up of 15 amino acids. The DNA of the CDR3 is TGTGCCAGCAGCTTAAACGGGGGGGCCGCAGATACGCAGTATTTT. Its translation: CASSLNGGAADTQYF.

The CDR3 nucleotides read TGTGCCAGCAGCTCGGGACAGGGGGCGGGGGCTGAAGCTTTCTTT. It is translated as CASSSGQGAGAEAFF. The V gene is TRBV7-2, the J gene TRBJ1-1; 12 bases map to TRBD1. This CDR3 region has 15 residues. V was pared by 4 bases and J by 6 bases, with 6 bases of the junction left unmatched. The V gene's germline CDR1 is SGHTA and CDR2 FQGNSA.

The V gene is TRBV2, the J gene TRBJ1-6, with a possible D match to TRBD1 (6 bases). The V and J ends lost 6 bases and 7 bases respectively, with 10 bases between them. Germline V gene sequence: CDR1 SNHLY, CDR2 FYNNEI. CDR3 size: 13 residues. This CDR3 is CASRGAENSPLHF. The CDR3 bases are TGTGCCAGCAGGGGGGCCGAAAATTCACCCCTCCACTTT.

V is TRBV28 and J is TRBJ1-2; D is possibly TRBD1 (5 bases). The CDR3 has 14 residues. V dropped 3 bases and J dropped 2 bases, with 10 bases sitting between them. In germline, CDR1 is MDHEN, CDR2 SYDVKM. CDR3: CASSFGGANYGYTF. In DNA, the CDR3 is TGTGCCAGCAGTTTCGGAGGGGCAAACTATGGCTACACCTTC.

The genes are TRBV5-4 and TRBJ2-2; D is perhaps TRBD2 (5 bases). This CDR3 comprises 15 residues. Trimming took off 2 bases at V and 0 bases at J, with 8 bases between the two ends. Germline CDR1 reads SGHNT; CDR2 reads YYREEE (reference sequence). The CDR3 nucleotides are TGTGCCAGCAGCTTCGGGATGGCGAACACCGGGGAGCTGTTTTTT. It encodes CASSFGMANTGELFF.

The rearrangement links TRBV7-2 to TRBJ1-1; D gene unclear. This CDR3 has 13 amino acids. Trimming cost V 0 bases and J 3 bases, with 5 bases left between them. CDR1 and CDR2 (germline): SGHTA, FQGNSA. This chain's CDR3 is CASSLALDTEAFF. Here the CDR3 DNA reads TGTGCCAGCAGCTTAGCTTTAGACACTGAAGCTTTCTTT.

The chain has TRBV20-1 and TRBJ2-7; tentative D call: TRBD1 (6 bases). V was pared by 3 bases and J by 2 bases, with 14 bases between. CDR1 is DFQATT, CDR2 SNEGSKA, per germline (reference sequence). The CDR3 has 14 amino acids. The CDR3 bases are TGCAGTGCTAGTGAGACGGGACATCCCTACGAGCAGTACTTC. Translating gives CSASETGHPYEQYF.

The chain has TRBV6-4 and TRBJ2-7; 8 bases are shared with TRBD1. V dropped 5 bases and J dropped 9; count of bases not matched to a gene: 24. This CDR3 region has 18 residues. The germline V gene encodes CDR1 MRHNA and CDR2 SNTAGT. This CDR3 is CASSTIRPGTGFTNGQYF. CDR3 in DNA: TGTGCCAGCAGTACTATCCGCCCCGGGACAGGTTTTACGAATGGGCAGTACTTC.

This chain joins TRBV5-6 and TRBJ2-5; D is possibly TRBD1 (6 bases). Germline CDR1 SGHDT, CDR2 YYEEEE. The CDR3 has 14 residues. Trimming took off 4 bases at V and 6 bases at J, with 16 bases between the two ends. The CDR3 sequence: CASSRENRVQTQYF. The CDR3 DNA is TGTGCCAGCAGCCGAGAAAACAGGGTCCAGACCCAGTACTTC.

This chain uses TRBV19 with TRBJ2-7, with a possible D match to TRBD2 (7 bases). V lost 3 bases and J 4 bases, leaving 13 bases between the germline ends. CDR1 is LNHDA, CDR2 SQIVND, per germline (reference sequence). The CDR3 length is 14 residues. CDR3 region: CASSMQGRGYEQYF. CDR3 bases: TGTGCCAGTAGTATGCAGGGGAGGGGATACGAGCAGTACTTC.

The chain couples TRBV7-9 to TRBJ1-1; D gene unclear. The CDR3 has 15 residues. Germline assignment: CDR1 SEHNR and CDR2 FQNEAQ (reference sequence). Trimming shortened V by 5 bases and J by 4 bases, and 17 bases separated the two germline ends. This CDR3 reads CASSPQQNRGTEAFF. The CDR3 DNA reads as TGTGCCAGCAGCCCCCAGCAAAACCGGGGCACTGAAGCTTTCTTT. The whole variable domain, filled in from reference TRBV7-9 and TRBJ1-1, reads DTGVSQNPRHKITKRGQNVTFRCDPISEHNRLYWYRQTLGQGPEFLTYFQNEAQLEKSRLLSDRFSAERPKGSFSTLEIQRTEQGDSAMYLCASSPQQNRGTEAFFGQGTRLTVV.

V and J are TRBV2 and TRBJ2-5; possible D gene TRBD2, 5 bases. The CDR3 length is 13 residues. Trimming pared 6 bases from V and 1 base from J, leaving 9 bases between. Germline CDR1 is SNHLY and CDR2 is FYNNEI. Here the CDR3 DNA reads TGTGCCAGCAGACCGGGGTCCCAAGAGACCCAGTACTTC. It yields the protein CASRPGSQETQYF.

The chain employs TRBV4-3 and TRBJ2-5; 11 nucleotides line up with TRBD1. Germline V gives CDR1 LGHNA, CDR2 YSLEER. V gave up 1 base and J gave up 4 bases; unmatched junction bases: 5. The CDR3 extends over 16 amino acids. CDR3 coding DNA: TGCGCCAGCAGCCAAGGGACAGGGGGCGAGGGAGAGACCCAGTACTTC. This translates into CASSQGTGGEGETQYF.

This clone appeared a few times. The chain recombines TRBV10-3 with TRBJ2-7; TRBD1 matches 7 bases. Germline CDR1 is ENHRY and CDR2 is SYGVKD. The V segment lost 0 bases and the J segment 3 bases; nucleotides outside the gene matches: 8. CDR3 size: 16 residues. The DNA for the CDR3 is TGTGCCATCAGTGAGTCGACGTCAGGACAGGACTACGAGCAGTACTTC. It is translated as CAISESTSGQDYEQYF.

V and J are TRBV10-3 and TRBJ1-1; D is undetermined. This CDR3 comprises 13 residues. V was trimmed by 3 bases and J by 6 bases, leaving 11 bases between them. CDR1 is ENHRY, CDR2 SYGVKD, per germline. The CDR3: CAISDEWRAEAFF. The DNA of the CDR3 is TGTGCCATCAGTGACGAGTGGAGGGCTGAAGCTTTCTTT.

The chain combines TRBV6-5 with TRBJ1-1; D unresolved. V lost 5 bases, J lost 5 bases, and 15 bases lay in between. The CDR3 is made up of 14 amino acids. Looked up from germline, CDR1 is MNHEY and CDR2 is SVGAGI. Here the CDR3 reads CASSPTLRGTEAFF. The DNA for the CDR3 is TGTGCCAGCAGTCCAACCCTGCGAGGGACTGAAGCTTTCTTT.